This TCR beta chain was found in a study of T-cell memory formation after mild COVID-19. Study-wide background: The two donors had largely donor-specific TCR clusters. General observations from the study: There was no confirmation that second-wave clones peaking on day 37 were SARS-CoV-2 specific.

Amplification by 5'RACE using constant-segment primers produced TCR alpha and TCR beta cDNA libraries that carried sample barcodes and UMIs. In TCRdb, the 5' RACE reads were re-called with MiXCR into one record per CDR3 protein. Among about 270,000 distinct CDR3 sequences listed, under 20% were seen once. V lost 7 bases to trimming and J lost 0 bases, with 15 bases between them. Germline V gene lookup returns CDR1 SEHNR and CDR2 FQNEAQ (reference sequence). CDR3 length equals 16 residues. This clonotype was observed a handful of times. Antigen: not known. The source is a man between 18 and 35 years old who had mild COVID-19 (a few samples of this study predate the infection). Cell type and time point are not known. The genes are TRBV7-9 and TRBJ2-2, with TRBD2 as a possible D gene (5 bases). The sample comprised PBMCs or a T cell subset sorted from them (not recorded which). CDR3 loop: CASTPNAGANTGELFF. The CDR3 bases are TGTGCCAGCACCCCCAACGCGGGCGCGAACACCGGGGAGCTGTTTTTT.